This TCR beta chain was retrieved from a study of T cell changes during pregnancy in multiple sclerosis. Produced via immunoSEQ multiplex PCR; TCRdb's table is partial and in-frame only. Of more than 55,000 clones listed, about 92% are singletons. This CDR3 has 14 amino acids. The germline V and J ends were trimmed by 4 bases and 3 bases, with 11 bases remaining between them. CDR1 is SGHNT and CDR2 is YYREEE in the germline V gene (reference sequence). This clonotype was sampled from a female donor with multiple sclerosis, enrolled in a pregnancy study. The starting material was peripheral blood, obtained in the third trimester of pregnancy. The rearrangement links TRBV5-4 to TRBJ2-1; the D gene is possibly TRBD1 (6 bases). CDR3 amino acids: CASSPMDSYNEQFF. In DNA, the CDR3 is TGTGCCAGCAGCCCAATGGACAGCTACAATGAGCAGTTCTTC.